This TCR beta chain was documented in a study of CD8+ T cells in alopecia areata. Study-wide results and caveats: There were also resident alphabeta T cells of normal skin sequenced in scalp samples. Lesional tissue from the scalp (especially in alopecia totalis/universalis) showed higher clonality than normal scalp.

A few counts support this clone. No antigen is known for it. V trimming: 3 bases; J trimming: 10 bases; junction bases outside the gene matches: 7. CDR1 is SQVTM and CDR2 is ANQGSEA in the germline V gene. The CDR3 is made up of 12 amino acids. It was cDNA, reverse transcribed from extracted RNA, that served as the sequencing template. Profiling relied on immunoSEQ multiplex PCR, and the TCRdb table lists in-frame clones only, not all of them. Among some 120,000 clones listed, 47% were seen once. This receptor was identified in a human donor with alopecia areata. The specimen was NKG2D-low CD8+ T cells sorted from blood. The chain joins TRBV29-1 to TRBJ1-2; 8 bases are a match to TRBD1. The CDR3 DNA follows: TGCAGCGTTGAGGGGGGGACAGGCCCCTACACCTTC. Translating gives CSVEGGTGPYTF.